Reported below is one TCR beta chain. Original methodology: Nucleated cell counts were estimated from reference gene primer amplification. Using immunoSEQ multiplex PCR, the repertoire was profiled, and TCRdb retains in-frame clones only, with some absent. D and trimming were read from the DNA, whereas the V and J calls and clone size are those reported in that table. The profile shows about 160,000 clones, 85% to 90% of them singletons. This record comes from a study of blood T cell repertoires in COVID-19. Study in general: Collection of acute and convalescent COVID-19 samples took place in the United States, Italy and Spain.

The CDR3 has 15 residues. The V end was cut by 4 bases, the J end by 8 bases, with 17 bases between. Looked up from germline, CDR1 is LGHDT and CDR2 is YNNKEL (reference sequence). Patients from Seattle were sampled longitudinally, starting during active infection. This rearrangement joins TRBV3-1 (or the pseudogene TRBV3-2) to TRBJ1-4, with D possibly matching TRBD1 (5 bases). The source is a woman aged 70-85 years with COVID-19, enrolled during active disease. The specimen sequenced was peripheral blood. The CDR3 sequence is CASSPSGLLFEKLFF. The DNA for the CDR3 is TGTGCCAGCAGCCCTTCGGGACTGCTTTTCGAAAAACTGTTTTTT.